This T cell receptor (beta chain) was found in a study of response to subunit inactivated influenza vaccine. Study-wide results and caveats: That few new T cells are recruited by each seasonal influenza vaccination was the authors' suggestion.

Details on this clonotype: Its antigen remains unknown.

V gave up 0 bases and J gave up 3 bases, with 13 bases separating them. The CDR3 is 16 residues long. In germline, CDR1 is SGDLS, CDR2 YYNGEE. TCRdb processed the RT-PCR reads anew with MiXCR; each CDR3 protein has one entry. Of 500,000 or so distinct CDR3 sequences in the sample, 15% to 20% were seen once. The clonotype originates from a man aged 50-75 years who received an inactivated influenza vaccine. This sequence joins TRBV9 and TRBJ2-1, with a possible D match to TRBD2 (6 bases). Sequenced here: CD4+ T cells sorted from PBMCs, sampled about 23 months after vaccination. The CDR3 region is CASSVVGGRGYNEQFF. The CDR3 bases are TGTGCCAGCAGCGTAGTCGGGGGTAGGGGCTACAATGAGCAGTTCTTC.